Below, 11 T cell receptor beta chains from the same sample are listed, as sequenced in a study of vaccination and CD4 T cells after COVID-19 (dated by TCRdb to between 2021 and 2023). No antigens are known for them. The treatment or condition tag for this specimen amounts to: roughly ten-day PBMC culture with coronavirus spike peptide pools or control peptides (ViraFEST assay). CD4+ T cells from unexposed donors were collected before the COVID-19 pandemic (2011-2018). To prepare the library, PCR was applied. Sequencing was performed on an Illumina iSeq 100. DNA from cultured CD4+ T cells was subjected to TCR sequencing with the Oncomine TCR Beta short-read assay at the Johns Hopkins FTIC core. TCRdb reprocessing: public reads trimmed at Q25 with fastp, clones called with MiXCR, in-frame beta chains kept. Entries that share a CDR3 protein sequence are merged under the most common genes and DNA. The sample data list around 6,800 distinct CDR3 sequences, and 41% of these were observed just once. Approximately 36% of the sample belongs to the ten largest clones.

Sequencing was carried out using CD4+ T cells from blood, cultured in vitro. The receptors shown here come from a human donor in good health.

The gene calls are TRBV27 and TRBJ1-1, with D unclear. Germline V lookup: CDR1 MNHEY, CDR2 SMNVEV (reference sequence). The V and J ends lost 4 bases and 1 base respectively, with 13 bases between them. CDR3 size: 15 residues. CDR3 nucleotide sequence: TGTGCCAGCAGTTCTAACAGAGCCGAGAACACTGAAGCTTTCTTT. Amino acids: CASSSNRAENTEAFF.

V gene TRBV20-1 combines with J gene TRBJ1-2, with a tentative D call TRBD1 (6 bases). Germline V gene sequence: CDR1 DFQATT, CDR2 SNEGSKA (reference sequence). V gave up 5 bases and J gave up 6 bases, with 16 bases separating them. The CDR3 contains 13 residues. The CDR3 nucleotides read TGCAGTGCTCGCGAGGGGGGACGGAATGGCTACACCTTC. Protein: CSAREGGRNGYTF.

The V call is TRBV20-1, the J call TRBJ1-6; D is unclear. This CDR3 spans 13 amino acids. Germline CDR1 reads DFQATT; CDR2 reads SNEGSKA (reference sequence). Deletions cut 1 base from V and 9 bases from J, with 10 bases between. This chain's CDR3 is CSARGSDGSPLHF. The CDR3 bases are TGCAGTGCTAGAGGCTCCGATGGTTCACCCCTCCACTTT.

This clonotype was observed a handful of times. The chain is built from TRBV10-2 and TRBJ1-1; 8 bases agree with TRBD1. The CDR3 contains 13 residues. CDR1 and CDR2 from the germline V gene are WSHSY and SAAADI. The V and J ends lost 6 bases and 5 bases, in that order; junction bases with no gene match: 5. CDR3 DNA sequence: TGCGCCAGCAGAGTACAGGGGGGGACTGAAGCTTTCTTT. It translates to CASRVQGGTEAFF.

This clonotype has only a few counts. The chain combines TRBV20-1 with TRBJ2-3; D not certain. The CDR3 is made up of 13 amino acids. V dropped 0 bases and J dropped 6 bases, with 10 bases sitting between them. Germline values: CDR1 DFQATT, CDR2 SNEGSKA (reference sequence). This CDR3 is CSARDLSRDTQYF. In DNA form, the CDR3 reads TGCAGTGCTAGAGACCTCTCCCGGGATACGCAGTATTTT.

DNA for the CDR3: TGCGCCAGCAGCCCCCGGGGGAGGAATGAGCAGTTCTTC. It translates to CASSPRGRNEQFF. This chain connects TRBV5-1 to TRBJ2-1; the D gene is possibly TRBD2 (6 bases). The CDR3 runs 13 residues. Trimming pared 4 bases from V and 7 bases from J, leaving 12 bases between. The germline gives CDR1 SGHRS, CDR2 YFSETQ.

This clonotype is a singleton in its sample. The chain links TRBV6-1 to TRBJ2-6; D gene unclear. This CDR3 region has 13 residues. V was trimmed by 6 bases and J by 5 bases, leaving 8 bases between them. Germline assignment: CDR1 MNHNS and CDR2 SASEGT. CDR3 sequence reads: CASSNIRANVLTF. For the CDR3, the DNA is TGTGCCAGCAGCAACATTAGGGCCAACGTCCTGACTTTC.

The genes are TRBV10-3 and TRBJ1-2; no firm D call. With 8 bases removed from V and 8 bases from J, the gap between germline ends came to 18 bases. This CDR3 spans 13 amino acids. Germline loops: CDR1 ENHRY, CDR2 SYGVKD. CDR3 coding DNA: TGTGCCATCCTTTCCAGGAATATGTCGGGCTACACCTTC. It is translated as CAILSRNMSGYTF.

V and J are TRBV7-3 and TRBJ2-3, with D possibly matching TRBD1 (6 bases). Trimming left V 4 bases short and J 2 bases short, with 13 bases between. There are 15 residues in the CDR3. Germline CDR1 is SGHTA and CDR2 is FQGTGA. CDR3 nucleotide sequence: TGTGCCAGCAGCTATGCGACAGGACACACAGATACGCAGTATTTT. The encoded protein is CASSYATGHTDTQYF.

J is TRBJ2-7 and V is TRBV7-9; the match to TRBD2 covers 9 bases. The junction had 10 bases not matched to a gene; V was cut back by 4 bases and J by 9 bases. The CDR3 spans 14 residues. Germline CDR1 is SEHNR and CDR2 is FQNEAQ (reference sequence). The CDR3 region has the DNA TGTGCCAGCAGCTCGACTAGCGGTATTTATGTGCAGTACTTC. Its translation: CASSSTSGIYVQYF.

The chain links TRBV2 to TRBJ1-5; 9 nucleotides agree with TRBD1. The CDR3 runs to 13 residues. J lost 9 bases, V lost 6 bases, and 6 bases had no gene match. The V gene's germline CDR1 is SNHLY and CDR2 FYNNEI. The CDR3 spells CASSGQGLAPQHF. The CDR3 nucleotides are TGTGCCAGCAGCGGACAGGGGCTCGCGCCCCAGCATTTT.